This is a list of T cell receptor beta chains from one sample in a study of T-cell reconstitution after alpha-beta-depleted transplantation in children. TCRdb redid the calling of the PCR reads with MiXCR, one entry per CDR3 protein. The table records a few hundred thousand distinct CDR3 sequences, 13% of them present only once. Source: PBMCs, mostly from graft donor cells, taken 360 days after TCRalphabeta/CD19-depleted stem cell transplant. These TCRs come from a male patient between 5 and 17 years old who had a stem cell transplant for acute myeloid leukemia, so the T cells may come from the graft donor. Both conserved end residues are trimmed from each CDR3. Clone size is not always given. Where it is, it says once, few, many or a class for expanded clones.

cdr3_length j_call clone_size v_call cdr3_aa
11 TRBJ2-1 - TRBV5-6 ASSKIINNEQF
12 TRBJ2-2 many TRBV7-9 ASSLAGDTGELF
15 TRBJ2-7 few TRBV21-1 ASTRTRTSATSYEQY
14 TRBJ2-5 - TRBV9 ASSAGWGLATETQY
11 TRBJ2-5 - TRBV14 SSSQDFGETQY
13 TRBJ2-3 - TRBV18 ASSPLRASTDTQY
13 TRBJ2-3 - TRBV7-2 ASSLNSGSTDTQY
15 TRBJ2-7 - TRBV3-1 ASSQEGGRKGYYEQY
12 TRBJ2-7 - TRBV28 ASSSLDRSYEQY
11 TRBJ1-5 few TRBV20-1 STGGAYNQPQH
9 TRBJ2-2 few TRBV20-1 SARVTGELF
15 TRBJ2-7 few TRBV20-1 SAREPVGQGAIYEQY
13 TRBJ2-5 - TRBV24-1 ATSDPAGGGETQY
11 TRBJ2-1 few TRBV20-1 SAITGRRNEQF
12 TRBJ2-3 - TRBV4-2 ASSQVAATDTQY
11 TRBJ2-7 - TRBV7-2 ASSVSREHEQY
11 TRBJ1-2 few TRBV5-1 ASSGTDIYGYT
14 TRBJ2-7 many TRBV20-1 SARDLGARVKYEQY
15 TRBJ2-7 few TRBV7-2 ASTPAGGGSSPYEQY
12 TRBJ2-7 - TRBV7-9 ASSSWTGFYEQY
13 TRBJ2-7 few TRBV20-1 SARGGRELSYEQY
17 TRBJ2-7 - TRBV6-2/TRBV6-3 ASSYTALPTAGSQNEQY
15 TRBJ2-5 many TRBV24-1 ATSDVTSGRVRETQY
11 TRBJ1-1 - TRBV4-2 ASSPGWGTEAF
13 TRBJ2-7 few TRBV20-1 SVRAGTSDSYEQY
9 TRBJ2-1 many TRBV7-2 ASSLDYVRV
15 TRBJ1-1 few TRBV18 ASSPGVGTGRITEAF
12 TRBJ2-1 few TRBV5-1 ASSLVLTGNEQF
16 TRBJ2-7 few TRBV11-2 ASSLVGFRGRHSYEQY
13 TRBJ2-1 - TRBV4-2 AMSPRLLSCNEHF
13 TRBJ2-1 - TRBV20-1 SASPPGVSWSEQF
14 TRBJ1-2 few TRBV5-1 ASSLTYPGLGDGYT
11 TRBJ2-2 many TRBV29-1 SVRRAGTGELF
15 TRBJ2-3 many TRBV4-3 ASSQASTSANTDTQY
11 TRBJ1-5 many TRBV10-2 ASGDGGHQPQH
15 TRBJ2-7 few TRBV2 ASSELRLAGGPYEQY
12 TRBJ1-1 - TRBV28 ASSLKTGITEAF
13 TRBJ1-4 - TRBV5-1 ASSLMTGVDEKLF
11 TRBJ2-5 - TRBV12-3/TRBV12-4 ASTQDAKETQY
11 TRBJ2-7 few TRBV19 ASSIKRRQEQY
13 TRBJ2-5 many TRBV20-1 SARATSGAGETQY
13 TRBJ2-7 - TRBV5-1 ASSPDATVLYEQY
15 TRBJ2-1 many TRBV3-1 ASSQSRTSSSKDEQF
12 TRBJ2-3 - TRBV18 ASSPLAGFDTQY
12 TRBJ2-5 few TRBV5-1 ASGGLAGVETQY
15 TRBJ2-3 - TRBV4-2 ASSQDRLAGAGDTQY
11 TRBJ1-1 few TRBV29-1 RAGGRLNTEAF
14 TRBJ2-2 many TRBV10-3 AISAPGQGGTGELF
17 TRBJ2-2 few TRBV28 ASSLGTSGGTWGTGELF
12 TRBJ2-1 many TRBV20-1 SATRDSLRNEQF
13 TRBJ2-4 few TRBV28 ASSLADIAKNIQY
9 TRBJ1-1 few TRBV20-1 SEGQNTEAF
11 TRBJ2-7 - TRBV7-2 ASSRTRHYEQY
15 TRBJ2-1 - TRBV7-3 ASSLKAGTGAYNEQF
13 TRBJ2-1 - TRBV13 ASSPAGQGYNEQF
13 TRBJ2-7 few TRBV20-1 SALNSGTGPYEQY
12 TRBJ2-7 few TRBV29-1 SVGGGGVSYEQY
10 TRBJ2-5 few TRBV20-1 SAETGTETQY
19 TRBJ2-1 - TRBV28 ASSLIFWGSVAGVSINEQF